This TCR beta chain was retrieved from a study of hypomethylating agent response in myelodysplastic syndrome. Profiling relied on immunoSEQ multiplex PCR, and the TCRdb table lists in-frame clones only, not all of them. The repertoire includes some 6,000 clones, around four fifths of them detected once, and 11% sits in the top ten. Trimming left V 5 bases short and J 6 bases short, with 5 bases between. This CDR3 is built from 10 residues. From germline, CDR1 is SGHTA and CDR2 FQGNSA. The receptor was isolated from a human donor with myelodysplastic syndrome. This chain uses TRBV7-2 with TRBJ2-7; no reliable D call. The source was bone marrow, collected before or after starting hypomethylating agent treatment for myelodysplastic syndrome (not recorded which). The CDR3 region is CASSASEQYF. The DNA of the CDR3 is TGTGCCAGCAGCGCTTCCGAGCAGTACTTC.